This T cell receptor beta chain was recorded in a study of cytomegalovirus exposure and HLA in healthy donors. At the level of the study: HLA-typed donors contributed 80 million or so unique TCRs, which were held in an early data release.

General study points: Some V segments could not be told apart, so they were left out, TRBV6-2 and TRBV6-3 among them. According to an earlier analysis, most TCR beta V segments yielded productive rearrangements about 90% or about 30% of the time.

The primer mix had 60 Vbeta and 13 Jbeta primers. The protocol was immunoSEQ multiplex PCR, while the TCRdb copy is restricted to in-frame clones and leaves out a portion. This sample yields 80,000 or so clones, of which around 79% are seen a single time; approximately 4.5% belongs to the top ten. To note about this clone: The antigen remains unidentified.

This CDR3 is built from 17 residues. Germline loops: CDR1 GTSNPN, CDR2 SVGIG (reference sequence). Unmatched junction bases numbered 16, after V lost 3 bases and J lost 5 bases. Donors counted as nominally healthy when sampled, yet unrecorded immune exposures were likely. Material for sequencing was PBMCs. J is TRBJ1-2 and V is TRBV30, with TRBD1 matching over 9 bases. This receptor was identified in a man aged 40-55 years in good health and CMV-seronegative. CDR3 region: CAWSGTAGTGFSYGYTF. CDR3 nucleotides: TGTGCCTGGAGCGGCACCGCCGGGACAGGGTTTTCGTATGGCTACACCTTC.